A selection of T cell receptor beta chains follows, all from one sample in a study of immune evolution from preneoplasia to lung adenocarcinoma. The assay was immunoSEQ multiplex PCR, and TCRdb's table has in-frame clones only and misses some. This table has 20,000 to 25,000 clones, about 79% appearing once. Material: FFPE invasive lung adenocarcinoma tissue. These receptors originate from a person between 55 and 69 years old with lung adenocarcinoma. Both conserved end residues are part of each CDR3. A D gene is named only where the DNA matches it firmly. Size is omitted from some rows. Given values are once, few, many or a class for expanded clones.

j_gene | abundance | d_gene | v_gene | CDR3aa | CDR3nt
TRBJ2-5 | once | TRBD1 | TRBV5-5 | CASNHRGETQYF | TGTGCCAGCAACCACAGGGGAGAGACCCAGTACTTC
TRBJ2-7 | NA | TRBD2 | TRBV5-1 | CASSSRSGISSTYEQYF | TGCGCCAGCAGTTCCCGTAGCGGGATAAGCTCCACCTACGAGCAGTACTTC
TRBJ2-1 | NA | TRBD2 | TRBV4-1 | CASSQGRDSGRDEQFF | TGCGCCAGCAGCCAAGGGCGGGATAGCGGGAGAGATGAGCAGTTCTTC
TRBJ1-4 | NA | NA | TRBV2 | CASSQGAPLFF | TGTGCCAGCAGTCAAGGGGCTCCGCTGTTTTTT
TRBJ1-1 | NA | NA | TRBV7-2 | CASSLAGGSEAFF | TGTGCCAGCAGCTTAGCGGGGGGGTCTGAAGCTTTCTTT
TRBJ2-5 | NA | NA | TRBV7-8 | CASSRSMETQYF | TGTGCCAGCAGCCGGAGTATGGAGACCCAGTACTTC
TRBJ1-2 | NA | NA | TRBV28 | CASSLLMALHTF | TGTGCCAGCAGTTTGCTTATGGCTCTCCACACCTTC
TRBJ2-7 | NA | NA | TRBV7-9 | CASTTSRSGEQYF | TGTGCCAGCACCACCTCCAGGTCGGGGGAGCAGTACTTC
TRBJ2-7 | once | NA | TRBV2 | CASSWTGVLEQYF | TGTGCCAGCAGTTGGACGGGAGTCCTCGAGCAGTACTTC
TRBJ2-1 | medium-sized | TRBD2 | TRBV9 | CASSGSSGSLDEQFF | TGTGCCAGCAGCGGCTCTAGCGGGAGTTTAGATGAGCAGTTCTTC
TRBJ2-1 | NA | TRBD1 | TRBV7-9 | CASSPPGTGHNEQFF | TGTGCCAGCAGCCCCCCCGGGACAGGACATAATGAGCAGTTCTTC
TRBJ2-1 | NA | NA | TRBV27 | CASSFHPGAVYNEQFF | TGTGCCAGCAGTTTTCATCCCGGGGCAGTTTACAATGAGCAGTTCTTC
TRBJ2-1 | few | NA | TRBV27 | CASSLPPSLPGDEQFF | TGTGCCAGCAGTTTGCCTCCTAGCCTCCCCGGCGATGAGCAGTTCTTC
TRBJ2-7 | NA | TRBD1 | TRBV4-1 | CASSQTPGQGTYEQYF | TGCGCCAGCAGCCAAACCCCGGGACAGGGGACCTACGAGCAGTACTTC
TRBJ2-7 | NA | NA | TRBV23-1 | CASSQGYLGPTYEQYF | TGCGCCAGCAGTCAGGGGTATCTGGGGCCTACCTACGAGCAGTACTTC
TRBJ1-1 | once | NA | TRBV7-8 | CASSFPGGGANTEAFF | TGTGCCAGCAGCTTCCCTGGCGGGGGGGCGAACACTGAAGCTTTCTTT
TRBJ2-4 | NA | TRBD1 | TRBV14 | CASSAGGPIQYF | TGTGCCAGCAGCGCAGGGGGTCCCATTCAGTACTTC
TRBJ1-1 | NA | TRBD1 | TRBV18 | CASSRAGTENTEAFF | TGTGCCAGCTCAAGGGCCGGGACAGAGAACACTGAAGCTTTCTTT
TRBJ2-1 | NA | TRBD2 | TRBV11-2 | CASKLGGRDNEQFF | TGTGCCAGCAAACTAGGCGGGAGGGACAATGAGCAGTTCTTC
TRBJ2-7 | NA | NA | TRBV11-3 | CASSLEIVSGQYF | TGTGCCAGCAGCTTAGAAATAGTTTCGGGGCAGTACTTC
TRBJ2-5 | NA | TRBD2 | TRBV7-8 | CASSRLAGSQETQYF | TGTGCCAGCAGTAGACTAGCGGGCAGCCAAGAGACCCAGTACTTC
TRBJ2-1 | NA | NA | TRBV5-4 | CASSRPGNEQFF | TGTGCCAGCAGCCGCCCAGGCAATGAGCAGTTCTTC
TRBJ2-1 | NA | TRBD1 | TRBV28 | CASKIRRAGGVEQFF | TGTGCCAGCAAGATTAGGAGGGCAGGGGGCGTTGAGCAGTTCTTC
TRBJ2-2 | NA | NA | TRBV5-1 | CASSLDRVNTGELFF | TGCGCCAGCAGCTTGGACCGGGTCAACACCGGGGAGCTGTTTTTT
TRBJ2-3 | NA | NA | TRBV7-2 | CASSFRDPRTDTQYF | TGTGCCAGCAGCTTCCGGGACCCACGCACAGATACGCAGTATTTT
TRBJ1-3 | NA | NA | TRBV19 | CASSMAGASSGNTIYF | TGTGCCAGTAGTATGGCAGGGGCCAGCTCTGGAAACACCATATATTTT
TRBJ2-5 | NA | NA | TRBV5-1 | CASSLGLVGGQETQYF | TGCGCCAGCAGCTTAGGACTAGTAGGGGGCCAAGAGACCCAGTACTTC
TRBJ1-1 | NA | NA | TRBV29-1 | CSADRTFLNTEAFF | TGCAGCGCAGACAGGACTTTCCTGAACACTGAAGCTTTCTTT
TRBJ2-2 | NA | TRBD2 | TRBV6-6 | CASTLMGGSATGELFF | TGTGCCAGCACTCTGATGGGCGGGAGCGCCACCGGGGAGCTGTTTTTT
TRBJ2-2 | NA | NA | TRBV2 | CASSGQATNTGELFF | TGTGCCAGCAGTGGACAGGCCACGAACACCGGGGAGCTGTTTTTT
TRBJ1-5 | NA | NA | TRBV28 | CASSHNQPQHF | TGTGCCAGCAGTCATAATCAGCCCCAGCATTTT
TRBJ1-4 | few | TRBD1 | TRBV5-6 | CASSLQGTGGLEKLFF | TGTGCCAGCAGCTTACAGGGGACAGGGGGCCTAGAAAAACTGTTTTTT
TRBJ1-2 | NA | NA | TRBV18 | CASSRDTGTYGYTF | TGTGCCAGCTCACGGGACACTGGAACGTATGGCTACACCTTC
TRBJ1-5 | NA | NA | TRBV2 | CASSWPGPGQPQHF | TGTGCCAGCAGTTGGCCGGGGCCCGGGCAGCCCCAGCATTTT
TRBJ2-7 | medium-sized | TRBD2 | TRBV28 | CASSWRTGTSWSYEQYF | TGTGCCAGCAGCTGGAGGACCGGGACTAGCTGGTCCTACGAGCAGTACTTC
TRBJ2-3 | NA | TRBD2 | TRBV7-6 | CASSLGSGRGTDTQYF | TGTGCCAGCAGCTTAGGTAGCGGGAGGGGTACAGATACGCAGTATTTT
TRBJ2-5 | once | TRBD2 | TRBV7-8 | CASSSRTSGSGETQYF | TGTGCCAGCAGCTCACGGACTAGCGGGAGTGGAGAGACCCAGTACTTC
TRBJ1-5 | NA | NA | TRBV6-6 | CASSYSKNQPQHF | TGTGCCAGCAGTTACTCGAAAAATCAGCCCCAGCATTTT